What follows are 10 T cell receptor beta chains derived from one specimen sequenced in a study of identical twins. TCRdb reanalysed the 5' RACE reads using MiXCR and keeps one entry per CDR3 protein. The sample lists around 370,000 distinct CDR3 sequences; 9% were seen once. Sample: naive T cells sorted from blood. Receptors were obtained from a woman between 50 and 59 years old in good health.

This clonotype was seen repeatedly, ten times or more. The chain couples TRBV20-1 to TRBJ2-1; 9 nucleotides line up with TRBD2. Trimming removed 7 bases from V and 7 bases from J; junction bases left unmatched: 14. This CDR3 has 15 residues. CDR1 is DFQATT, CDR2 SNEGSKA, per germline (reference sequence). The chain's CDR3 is CSVPRGGRAYNEQFF. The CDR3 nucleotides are TGCAGTGTCCCACGCGGCGGGAGGGCTTATAATGAGCAGTTCTTC.

CDR3: CASSLGLAWEQYV. CDR3 sequence (DNA): TGTGCCAGCAGCTTGGGACTAGCTTGGGAGCAGTACGTC. The chain couples TRBV5-5 to TRBJ2-7, with TRBD2 identical over 7 bases. The CDR3 runs 13 residues. V dropped 0 bases and J dropped 7; count of bases not matched to a gene: 4. The V gene's germline CDR1 is SGHKS and CDR2 YYEKEE (reference sequence).

CDR3 protein: CSAAPGRSSYEQYF. The CDR3 DNA follows: TGCAGTGCTGCCCCGGGACGCAGCTCCTACGAGCAGTACTTC. The rearrangement uses TRBV20-1 and TRBJ2-7; D possibly uses TRBD1 or TRBD2 (5 bases each). Looked up from germline, CDR1 is DFQATT and CDR2 is SNEGSKA (reference sequence). The CDR3 covers 14 residues. Trimming removed 5 bases at V and 0 bases at J, with 14 bases between.

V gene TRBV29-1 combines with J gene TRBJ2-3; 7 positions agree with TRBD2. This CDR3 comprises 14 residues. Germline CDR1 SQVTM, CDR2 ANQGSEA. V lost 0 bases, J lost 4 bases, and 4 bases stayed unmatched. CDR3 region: CSVEEIAGPDTQYF. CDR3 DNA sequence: TGCAGCGTTGAAGAAATAGCGGGCCCAGATACGCAGTATTTT.

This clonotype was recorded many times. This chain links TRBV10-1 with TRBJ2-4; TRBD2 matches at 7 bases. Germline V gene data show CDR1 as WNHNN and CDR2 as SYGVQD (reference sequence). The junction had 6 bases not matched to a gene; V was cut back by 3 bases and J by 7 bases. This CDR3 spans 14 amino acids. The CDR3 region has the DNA TGCGCCAGCAGTGATCCGAACGGGGGGAACATTCAGTACTTC. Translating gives CASSDPNGGNIQYF.

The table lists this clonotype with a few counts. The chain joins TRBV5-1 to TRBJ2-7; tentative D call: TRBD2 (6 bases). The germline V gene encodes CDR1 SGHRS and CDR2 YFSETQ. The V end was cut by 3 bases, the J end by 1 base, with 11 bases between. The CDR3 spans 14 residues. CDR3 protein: CASSSGVGSYEQYV. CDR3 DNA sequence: TGCGCCAGCAGCTCGGGGGTGGGTTCCTACGAGCAGTACGTC.

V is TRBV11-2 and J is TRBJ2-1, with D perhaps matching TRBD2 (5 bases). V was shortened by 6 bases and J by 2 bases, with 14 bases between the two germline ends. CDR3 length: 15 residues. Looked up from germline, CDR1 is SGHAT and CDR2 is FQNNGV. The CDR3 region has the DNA TGTGCCAGCAGTTGGAGGATGGCGCCCTACAATGAGCAGTTCTTC. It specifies CASSWRMAPYNEQFF.

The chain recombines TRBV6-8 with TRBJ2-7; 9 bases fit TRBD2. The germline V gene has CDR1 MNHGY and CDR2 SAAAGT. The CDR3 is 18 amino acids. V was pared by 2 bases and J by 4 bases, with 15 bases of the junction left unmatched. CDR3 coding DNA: TGTGCCAGCAGTTACGGACCTACGACTAGCGGAGACCTGTACGAGCAGTACTTC. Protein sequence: CASSYGPTTSGDLYEQYF.

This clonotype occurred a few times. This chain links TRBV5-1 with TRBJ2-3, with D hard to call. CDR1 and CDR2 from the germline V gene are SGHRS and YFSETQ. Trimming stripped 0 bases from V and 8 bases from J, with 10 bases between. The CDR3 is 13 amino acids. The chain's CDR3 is CASSLASEPTQYF. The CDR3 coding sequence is TGCGCCAGCAGCTTGGCCTCGGAGCCTACGCAGTATTTT.

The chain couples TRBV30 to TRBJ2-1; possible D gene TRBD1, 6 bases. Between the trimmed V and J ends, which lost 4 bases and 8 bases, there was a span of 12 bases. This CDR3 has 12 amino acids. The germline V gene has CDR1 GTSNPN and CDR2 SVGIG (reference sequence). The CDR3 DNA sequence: TGTGCCTGGAACCCAGGGGAGTATGAGCAGTTCTTC. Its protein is CAWNPGEYEQFF.